This T cell receptor beta chain is from a study of T cells in Graves' hyperthyroidism and ophthalmopathy. The CDR3 regions of TCR beta were amplified from RNA transcripts. Researchers ran a first-round RT-PCR on the TCR CDR3 using the HTBI primer set. MiXCR was run by TCRdb on the multiplex PCR reads, yielding one entry per CDR3 protein. The data hold 540,000 or so distinct CDR3 sequences, with around 42% observed a single time. There are 14 residues in the CDR3. V shed 6 bases and J 7 bases; nucleotides not matched to a gene: 10. The germline V gene has CDR1 SGHRS and CDR2 YFSETQ. The rearrangement uses TRBV5-1 and TRBJ2-7, with TRBD1 identical over 10 bases. The source is an adult woman with Graves' disease, either hyperthyroidism or ophthalmopathy (not recorded which). Sequenced material: peripheral blood or thyroid tissue (not recorded which). The CDR3 nucleotides are TGCGCCAGCACCGTTACTGGGACAGGGGCAGAGCAGTACTTC. It is translated as CASTVTGTGAEQYF. The full variable domain, with the rest looked up from reference TRBV5-1 and TRBJ2-7, is KAGVTQTPRYLIKTRGQQVTLSCSPISGHRSVSWYQQTPGQGLQFLFEYFSETQRNKGNFPGRFSGRQFSNSRSEMNVSTLELGDSALYLCASTVTGTGAEQYFGPGTRLTVT.